This T cell receptor (beta chain) was obtained from a study of blood T cell repertoires in COVID-19. Study in general: PBMCs, B-cell-depleted T cells, or T cells were the source of the cDNA or gDNA that made up the material.

As processed by the authors: Reference gene primer amplification in the assay estimated nucleated cell counts. Assay: immunoSEQ multiplex PCR; the TCRdb copy retains only in-frame clones and omits some. That table furnishes V, J and clone size, whereas the DNA furnished D and trimming. The sample records 250,000 to 350,000 clones, roughly 90% being singletons. The sample was peripheral blood. This TCR was sampled from a woman aged 45-65 years who had recovered from COVID-19.

CDR3 residues: CASSPLRLAEPQETQYF. CDR3 sequence (DNA): TGTGCCAGCAGCCCCCTTCGGCTAGCGGAACCCCAAGAGACCCAGTACTTC. The rearrangement links TRBV7-6 to TRBJ2-5, with 7 nucleotides matching TRBD2. CDR3 size: 17 residues. Trimming removed 5 bases from V and 1 base from J; junction bases left unmatched: 13. The germline gives CDR1 SGHVS, CDR2 FNYEAQ.